This TCR beta chain originates from a study of shared clonotypes between healthy human individuals. Findings of the study overall: Among donors, clonotype sharing was expected to be affected by sequencing depth. Among the subsets, naive ones generally showed larger estimated richness than memory ones.

All the donors were Caucasian adults who lived in Nashville, Tennessee. Comment on this clone: Its antigen is unknown.

Authors' processing steps: Filtering was not the same, since immunoSEQ gave junction-only sequences without quality scores. The data were produced by immunoSEQ multiplex PCR, yet TCRdb's version contains in-frame clones alone and is incomplete. From that table come the V and J calls and clone size; the DNA was used to work out D and trimming. The sample records some 650,000 clones, approximately 97% being singletons. Germline V gene data show CDR1 as MGHDK and CDR2 as SYGVNS. With V trimmed by 2 bases and J by 4 bases, 6 bases remained unmatched. The CDR3 consists of 17 residues. The V gene is TRBV25-1, the J gene TRBJ2-1; 12 bases are shared with TRBD2. This receptor was obtained from a woman in her twenties or thirties in good health. The sample taken for sequencing was naive CD4+ T cells sorted from blood. The subset here: CD45RA+ positively selected. The CDR3 is CASSETLLAGGYNEQFF. Written as DNA, the CDR3 is TGTGCCAGCAGTGAAACCCTACTAGCGGGAGGTTACAATGAGCAGTTCTTC. The full variable domain, completed using reference TRBV25-1 and TRBJ2-1, is EADIYQTPRYLVIGTGKKITLECSQTMGHDKMYWYQQDPGMELHLIHYSYGVNSTEKGDLSSESTVSRIRTEHFPLTLESARPSHTSQYLCASSETLLAGGYNEQFFGPGTRLTVL.